A single sample gave rise to the 15 T cell receptor beta chains below, sequenced in a study of T cells in Graves' hyperthyroidism and ophthalmopathy. What was amplified from RNA transcripts were TCR beta CDR3 regions. The HTBI set primed first-round TCR CDR3 RT-PCR. TCRdb re-called the multiplex PCR reads with MiXCR, one entry per CDR3 protein. The sample has about 320,000 distinct CDR3 sequences; roughly 17% are singletons. The specimen sequenced was blood. Receptor source: a man aged 25-45 years with Graves' hyperthyroidism.

This clonotype was observed at least ten times. The V gene is TRBV10-3, the J gene TRBJ2-3; weak D call: TRBD1 (5 bases). The V end was cut by 6 bases, the J end by 4 bases, with 14 bases between. The germline V gene encodes CDR1 ENHRY and CDR2 SYGVKD. This CDR3 has 14 amino acids. In DNA, the CDR3 is TGTGCCATCAGAGACAGTTACTCGGCAGATACGCAGTATTTT. It yields the protein CAIRDSYSADTQYF.

This clonotype appeared many times. The rearrangement links TRBV5-6 to TRBJ2-5; D possibly corresponds to TRBD1 (6 bases). CDR1 is SGHDT and CDR2 is YYEEEE in the germline V gene. V gave up 2 bases and J gave up 3 bases, with 11 bases separating them. This CDR3 region has 14 residues. Here the CDR3 reads CASSLGDRKETQYF. DNA for the CDR3: TGTGCCAGCAGCTTAGGCGACAGGAAAGAGACCCAGTACTTC.

This clonotype occurred many times. The rearrangement uses TRBV3-1 and TRBJ2-2; possible D gene TRBD1, 6 bases. This CDR3 has 15 residues. V lost 0 bases, J lost 1 base, and 6 bases lay in between. From germline, CDR1 is LGHDT and CDR2 YNNKEL (reference sequence). As DNA, the CDR3 is TGTGCCAGCAGCCAAGAGGACAGGAACACCGGGGAGCTGTTTTTT. Amino acids: CASSQEDRNTGELFF.

This clonotype occurred a few times. The chain links TRBV7-9 to TRBJ2-3; D call uncertain. Germline V gives CDR1 SEHNR, CDR2 FQNEAQ (reference sequence). With 5 bases removed from V and 4 bases from J, the gap between germline ends came to 13 bases. This CDR3 is 14 amino acids long. CDR3 region: CASSTTPQPDTQYF. The CDR3 bases are TGTGCCAGCAGCACCACCCCCCAGCCAGATACGCAGTATTTT.

This clonotype was detected a few times. The V gene is TRBV12-3 or TRBV12-4, the J gene TRBJ2-2; a possible D gene is TRBD2 (6 bases). Trimming cost V 8 bases and J 2 bases, with 9 bases left between them. This CDR3 comprises 13 residues. CDR3 sequence: CASGTYNTGELFF. The CDR3 nucleotides read TGTGCCAGCGGGACTTATAACACCGGGGAGCTGTTTTTT.

This clonotype was seen a handful of times. This chain uses TRBV14 with TRBJ2-2; D gene uncertain. V lost 1 base and J 10 bases, leaving 7 bases between the germline ends. Germline V gene sequence: CDR1 SGHDN, CDR2 FVKESK. The CDR3 has 12 residues. CDR3 sequence: CASSQVREELFF. CDR3 nucleotide sequence: TGTGCCAGCAGCCAAGTAAGGGAGGAGCTGTTTTTT.

This clonotype has ten or more counts. The chain links TRBV7-9 to TRBJ2-3; D possibly matches TRBD1 or TRBD2 (5 bases each). Germline CDR1 and CDR2: SEHNR and FQNEAQ (reference sequence). Trimming took off 5 bases at V and 5 bases at J, with 11 bases between the two ends. This CDR3 spans 13 amino acids. In DNA, the CDR3 is TGTGCCAGCAGCCCCATTGGGGGAGATACGCAGTATTTT. This gives the protein CASSPIGGDTQYF.

This clonotype was counted ten times or more. V gene TRBV2 combines with J gene TRBJ2-7; 10 nucleotides agree with TRBD2. V lost 4 bases to trimming and J lost 0 bases; unmatched junction nucleotides: 15. The length of the CDR3 is 19 residues. The germline V gene has CDR1 SNHLY and CDR2 FYNNEI. The DNA for the CDR3 is TGTGCCAGCAGTGTCTGGGGTTGGACTAGCGGAAGAACCTCCTACGAGCAGTACTTC. Its translation: CASSVWGWTSGRTSYEQYF.

The sample holds many counts of this clonotype. The CDR3 region is CASLAAPTPNEQFF. In DNA form, the CDR3 reads TGTGCCAGCTTAGCGGCTCCGACCCCTAATGAGCAGTTCTTC. The chain recombines TRBV7-8 with TRBJ2-1; maybe TRBD2 (6 bases). The CDR3 contains 14 residues. V was shortened by 8 bases and J by 7 bases, with 18 bases between the two germline ends. Germline V gene data show CDR1 as SGHVS and CDR2 as FQNEAQ.

This clonotype appeared many times. The genes are TRBV24-1 and TRBJ2-1; D remains ambiguous. The CDR3 totals 16 residues. With 2 bases removed from V and 2 bases from J, the gap between germline ends came to 12 bases. The V gene's germline CDR1 is KGHDR and CDR2 SFDVKD. CDR3 bases: TGTGCCACCAGTGATTCTGGCGGAGCCACCTACAATGAGCAGTTCTTC. Amino acid sequence: CATSDSGGATYNEQFF.

Ten or more counts support this clonotype. The gene calls are TRBV12-3 or TRBV12-4 and TRBJ2-1; TRBD2 agrees at 8 bases. The V and J ends lost 6 bases and 8 bases, in that order; junction bases with no gene match: 21. The CDR3 length is 18 residues. The CDR3 coding sequence is TGTGCCAGCAGCTCCTTCCGGCCTTTTAGCGGGGCAGACGATGAGCAGTTCTTC. Encoded protein: CASSSFRPFSGADDEQFF.

In its sample, this clonotype was seen a few times. This chain joins TRBV3-1 and TRBJ2-3; D may match TRBD1 or TRBD2 (5 bases each). Between the trimmed V and J ends, which lost 8 bases and 2 bases, there was a span of 17 bases. CDR3 length: 15 residues. CDR1 is LGHDT and CDR2 is YNNKEL in the germline V gene (reference sequence). The CDR3 region has the DNA TGTGCCAGCGGAGGAAGGGGATCCACCACAGATACGCAGTATTTT. This sequence encodes CASGGRGSTTDTQYF.

The chain links TRBV7-3 to TRBJ2-2, with TRBD2 matching over 7 bases. The CDR3 is 14 amino acids. The germline V gene has CDR1 SGHTA and CDR2 FQGTGA. J was trimmed by 7 bases and V by 4 bases; bases with no gene match: 6. CDR3 DNA sequence: TGTGCCAGCAGCTCGGGGGGTCCTGGCGGGGAGCTGTTTTTT. Amino acids: CASSSGGPGGELFF.

The table lists this clonotype with many counts. The chain links TRBV15 to TRBJ2-3; D possibly corresponds to TRBD1 (6 bases). In germline, CDR1 is LNHNV, CDR2 YYDKDF (reference sequence). CDR3 length equals 17 residues. V gave up 5 bases and J gave up 4 bases, with 22 bases separating them. The CDR3 DNA sequence: TGTGCCACCAGCGGCCCGAACAGGGCAGGGTATGCAGATACGCAGTATTTT. Amino acids: CATSGPNRAGYADTQYF.

At least ten counts were recorded for this clonotype. The gene calls are TRBV12-3 or TRBV12-4 and TRBJ2-7; D may be TRBD1 (5 bases). This CDR3 has 15 residues. V was pared by 5 bases and J by 2 bases, with 16 bases between. The CDR3: CASSGSTDSTYEQYF. Written as DNA, the CDR3 is TGTGCCAGCAGTGGGTCGACAGACTCCACCTACGAGCAGTACTTC.